These 6 T cell receptor beta chains were all obtained from the same sample, sequenced in a study of T cell clusters in autoimmune cytopenias. TRB was amplified by touch-down multiplex PCR, primer pools A and B combined. TCRdb reanalyzed the multiplex PCR reads, giving one entry per CDR3 protein sequence and no DNA. This sample's table has 1,500 to 2,500 distinct CDR3 sequences. TRB was amplified from about 260 ng of peripheral blood genomic DNA per sample. What was sequenced was peripheral blood. The receptors here all came from a human donor with an autoimmune cytopenia or autoimmune hepatitis (not recorded which).

The CDR3 loop reads CSAGDRGLYEQYF. This chain uses TRBV20-1 with TRBJ2-7; no DNA is available, so the TRBD1 call from TCRdb remains unchecked. In germline, CDR1 is DFQATT, CDR2 SNEGSKA (reference sequence). CDR3 length equals 13 residues.

By frequency, this clonotype registers medium-sized. This chain links TRBV4-2 with TRBJ2-1; TCRdb's assignment of TRBD1 cannot be checked, as there is no DNA. Germline assignment: CDR1 LGHNA and CDR2 YNFKEQ. This CDR3 region has 16 residues. The CDR3 sequence: CASSQLGGFSYNEQFF.

The chain employs TRBV29-1 and TRBJ2-1; TCRdb gives TRBD1 as the D gene, but with no DNA this cannot be confirmed. This CDR3 has 15 residues. Looked up from germline, CDR1 is SQVTM and CDR2 is ANQGSEA. The CDR3 loop reads CSVASGTGGGETQYF.

The rearrangement links TRBV4-3 to TRBJ1-2; the TCRdb D gene call, TRBD1, has no DNA to confirm it. The germline V gene encodes CDR1 LGHNA and CDR2 YSLEER. This CDR3 has 15 residues. The CDR3 is CASSQDIIVGEGYTF.

The chain recombines TRBV27 with TRBJ2-2; TCRdb picks TRBD1, but there is no DNA to check that call. Germline lookup yields CDR1 MNHEY and CDR2 SMNVEV (reference sequence). The CDR3 loop spans 15 amino acids. The CDR3: CASSPGQGKTGELFF.

This chain connects TRBV4-2 to TRBJ2-1; TCRdb reports TRBD2, a call that lacks DNA to check it against. CDR1 and CDR2 from the germline V gene are LGHNA and YNFKEQ. CDR3 size: 19 residues. The CDR3 loop is CASSQDRRGRIFLDNEQFF.